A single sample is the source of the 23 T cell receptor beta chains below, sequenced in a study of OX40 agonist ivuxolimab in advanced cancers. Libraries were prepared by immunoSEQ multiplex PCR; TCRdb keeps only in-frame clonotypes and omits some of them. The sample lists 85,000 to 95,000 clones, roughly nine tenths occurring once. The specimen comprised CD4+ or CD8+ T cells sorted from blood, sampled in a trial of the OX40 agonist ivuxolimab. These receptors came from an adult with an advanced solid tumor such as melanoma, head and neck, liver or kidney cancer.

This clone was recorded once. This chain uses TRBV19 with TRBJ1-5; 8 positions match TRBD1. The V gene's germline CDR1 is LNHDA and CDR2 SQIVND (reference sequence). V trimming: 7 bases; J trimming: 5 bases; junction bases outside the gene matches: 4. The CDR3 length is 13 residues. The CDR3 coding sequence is TGTGCCAGTAACCCGGGACAGGATCAGCCCCAGCATTTT. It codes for CASNPGQDQPQHF. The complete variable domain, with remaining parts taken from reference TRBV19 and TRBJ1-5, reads DGGITQSPKYLFRKEGQNVTLSCEQNLNHDAMYWYRQDPGQGLRLIYYSQIVNDFQKGDIAEGYSVSREKKESFPLTVTSAQKNPTAFYLCASNPGQDQPQHFGDGTRLSIL.

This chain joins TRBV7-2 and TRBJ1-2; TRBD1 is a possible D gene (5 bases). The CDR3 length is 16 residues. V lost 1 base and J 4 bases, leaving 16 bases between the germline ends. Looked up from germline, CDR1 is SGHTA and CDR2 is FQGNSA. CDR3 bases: TGTGCCAGCAGCTTAGTCCAGGGCCTTGATGCCTATGGCTACACCTTC. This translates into CASSLVQGLDAYGYTF. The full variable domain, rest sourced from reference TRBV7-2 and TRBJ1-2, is GAGVSQSPSNKVTEKGKDVELRCDPISGHTALYWYRQSLGQGLEFLIYFQGNSAPDKSGLPSDRFSAERTGGSVSTLTIQRTQQEDSAVYLCASSLVQGLDAYGYTFGSGTRLTVV.

As DNA, the CDR3 is TGTGCCAGCACCGTCGCGGCTGGGGGTGAAGCTTTCTTT. It encodes CASTVAAGGEAFF. The chain couples TRBV6-4 to TRBJ1-1, with a weak D call TRBD1 (5 bases). The CDR3 covers 13 residues. Between the trimmed V and J ends, which lost 7 bases and 7 bases, there was a span of 16 bases. Germline loops: CDR1 MRHNA, CDR2 SNTAGT.

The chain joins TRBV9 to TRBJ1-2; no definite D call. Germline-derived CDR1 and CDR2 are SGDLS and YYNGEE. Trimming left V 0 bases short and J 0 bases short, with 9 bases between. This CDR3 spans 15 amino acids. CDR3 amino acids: CASSVDGRANYGYTF. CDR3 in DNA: TGTGCCAGCAGCGTAGACGGTCGGGCTAACTATGGCTACACCTTC.

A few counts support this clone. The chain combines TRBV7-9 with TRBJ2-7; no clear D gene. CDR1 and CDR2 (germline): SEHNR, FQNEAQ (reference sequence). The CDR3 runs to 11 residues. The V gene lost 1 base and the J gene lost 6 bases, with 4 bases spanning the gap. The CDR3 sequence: CASSLGVEQYF. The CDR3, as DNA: TGTGCCAGCAGCTTAGGGGTCGAGCAGTACTTC.

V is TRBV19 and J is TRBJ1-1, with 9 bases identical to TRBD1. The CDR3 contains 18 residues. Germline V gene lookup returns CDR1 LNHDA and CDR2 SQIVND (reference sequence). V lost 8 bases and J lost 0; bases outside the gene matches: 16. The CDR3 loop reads CASLSGPDRGDMNTEAFF. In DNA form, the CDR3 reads TGTGCCAGTCTGTCAGGACCCGACAGGGGGGATATGAACACTGAAGCTTTCTTT. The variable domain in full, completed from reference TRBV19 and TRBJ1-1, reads DGGITQSPKYLFRKEGQNVTLSCEQNLNHDAMYWYRQDPGQGLRLIYYSQIVNDFQKGDIAEGYSVSREKKESFPLTVTSAQKNPTAFYLCASLSGPDRGDMNTEAFFGQGTRLTVV.

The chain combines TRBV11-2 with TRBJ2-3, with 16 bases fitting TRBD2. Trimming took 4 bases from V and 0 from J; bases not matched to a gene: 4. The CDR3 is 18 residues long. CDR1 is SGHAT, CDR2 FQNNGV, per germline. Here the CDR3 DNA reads TGTGCCAGCAGCTGGGGACTAGCGGGAGGGGCTAGCACAGATACGCAGTATTTT. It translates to CASSWGLAGGASTDTQYF. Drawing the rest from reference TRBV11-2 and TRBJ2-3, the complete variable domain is EAGVAQSPRYKIIEKRQSVAFWCNPISGHATLYWYQQILGQGPKLLIQFQNNGVVDDSQLPKDRFSAERLKGVDSTLKIQPAKLEDSAVYLCASSWGLAGGASTDTQYFGPGTRLTVL.

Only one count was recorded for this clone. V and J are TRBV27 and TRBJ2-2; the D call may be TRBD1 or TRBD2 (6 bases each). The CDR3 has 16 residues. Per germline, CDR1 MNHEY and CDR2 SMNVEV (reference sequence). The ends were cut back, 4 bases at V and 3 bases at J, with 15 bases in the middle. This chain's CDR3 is CASSSDRGPYTGELFF. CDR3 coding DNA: TGTGCCAGCAGTTCTGACCGGGGGCCGTACACCGGGGAGCTGTTTTTT.

CDR3 amino acids: CASSADRGGETQYF. CDR3 bases: TGTGCCAGCAGCGCGGACAGGGGAGGGGAGACCCAGTACTTC. The genes are TRBV9 and TRBJ2-5; 9 bases agree with TRBD1. Germline V gives CDR1 SGDLS, CDR2 YYNGEE. J gave up 5 bases and V 3 bases, and 5 bases lay outside the gene matches. This CDR3 is 14 amino acids long.

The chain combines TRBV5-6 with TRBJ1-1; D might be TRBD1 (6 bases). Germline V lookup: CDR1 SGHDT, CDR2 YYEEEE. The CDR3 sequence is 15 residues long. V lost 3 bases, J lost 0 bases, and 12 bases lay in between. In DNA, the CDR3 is TGTGCCAGCAGCTACGGGGGACACTTGAACACTGAAGCTTTCTTT. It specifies CASSYGGHLNTEAFF.

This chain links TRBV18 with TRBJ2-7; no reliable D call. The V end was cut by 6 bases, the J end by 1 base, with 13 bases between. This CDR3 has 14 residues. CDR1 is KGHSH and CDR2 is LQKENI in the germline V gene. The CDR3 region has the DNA TGTGCCAGCTCCTCGGACGTACGGTCCTACGAGCAGTACTTC. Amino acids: CASSSDVRSYEQYF.

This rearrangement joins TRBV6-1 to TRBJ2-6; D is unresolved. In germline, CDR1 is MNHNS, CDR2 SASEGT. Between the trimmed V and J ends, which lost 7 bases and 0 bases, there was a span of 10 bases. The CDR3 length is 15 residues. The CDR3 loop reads CASTSGASGANVLTF. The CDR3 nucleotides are TGTGCCAGCACCTCAGGCGCCTCTGGGGCCAACGTCCTGACTTTC.

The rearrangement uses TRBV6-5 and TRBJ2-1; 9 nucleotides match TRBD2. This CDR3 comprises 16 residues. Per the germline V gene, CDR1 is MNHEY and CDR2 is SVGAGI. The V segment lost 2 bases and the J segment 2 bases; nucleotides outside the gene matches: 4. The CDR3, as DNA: TGTGCCAGCAGTTACCAGACTAGCGGCGCCTACAATGAGCAGTTCTTC. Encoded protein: CASSYQTSGAYNEQFF.

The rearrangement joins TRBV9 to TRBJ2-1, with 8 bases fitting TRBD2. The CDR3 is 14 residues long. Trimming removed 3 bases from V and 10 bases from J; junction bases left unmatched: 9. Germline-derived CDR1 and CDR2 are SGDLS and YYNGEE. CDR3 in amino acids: CASSERGLDNEQFF. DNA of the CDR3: TGTGCCAGCAGCGAGAGGGGACTAGATAACGAGCAGTTCTTC.

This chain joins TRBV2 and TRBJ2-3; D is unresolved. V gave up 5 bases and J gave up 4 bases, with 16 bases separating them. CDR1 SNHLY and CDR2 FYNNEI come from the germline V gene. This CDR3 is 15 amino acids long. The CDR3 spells CASSSRGGSADTQYF. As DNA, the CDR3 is TGTGCCAGCAGTTCCCGAGGCGGCTCAGCAGATACGCAGTATTTT.

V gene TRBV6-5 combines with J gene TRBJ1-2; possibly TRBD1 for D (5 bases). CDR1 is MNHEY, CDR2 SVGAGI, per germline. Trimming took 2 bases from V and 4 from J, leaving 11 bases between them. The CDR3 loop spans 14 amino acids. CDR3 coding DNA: TGTGCCAGCAGTTACGGGCAGGGCCGCTATGGCTACACCTTC. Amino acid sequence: CASSYGQGRYGYTF.

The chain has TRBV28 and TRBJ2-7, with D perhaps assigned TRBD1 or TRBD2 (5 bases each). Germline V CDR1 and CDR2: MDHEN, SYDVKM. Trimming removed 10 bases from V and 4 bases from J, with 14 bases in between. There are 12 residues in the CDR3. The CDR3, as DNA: TGTGCCACCAGCTGGGGGAAATACGAGCAGTACTTC. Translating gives CATSWGKYEQYF.

CDR3 residues: CASSFNPGTRETQYF. The CDR3 DNA reads TGTGCCAGCAGCTTTAATCCCGGGACTCGGGAGACCCAGTACTTC. This chain connects TRBV13 to TRBJ2-5; D might be TRBD2 (6 bases). Looked up from germline, CDR1 is PRHDT and CDR2 is FYEKMQ (reference sequence). The CDR3 runs to 15 residues. Trimming cost V 3 bases and J 5 bases, with 16 bases left between them.

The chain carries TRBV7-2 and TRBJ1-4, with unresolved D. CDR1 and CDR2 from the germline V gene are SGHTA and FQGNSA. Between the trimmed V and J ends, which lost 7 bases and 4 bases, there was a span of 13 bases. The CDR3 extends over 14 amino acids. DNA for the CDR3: TGTGCCAGCAACCTTGCGGGTATTAATGAAAAACTGTTTTTT. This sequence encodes CASNLAGINEKLFF. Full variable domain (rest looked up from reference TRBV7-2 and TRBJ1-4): GAGVSQSPSNKVTEKGKDVELRCDPISGHTALYWYRQSLGQGLEFLIYFQGNSAPDKSGLPSDRFSAERTGGSVSTLTIQRTQQEDSAVYLCASNLAGINEKLFFGSGTQLSVL.

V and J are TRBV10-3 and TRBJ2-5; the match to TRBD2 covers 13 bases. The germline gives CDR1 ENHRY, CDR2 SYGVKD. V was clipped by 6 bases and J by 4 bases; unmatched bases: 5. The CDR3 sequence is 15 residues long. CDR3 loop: CAIRTGLAGVETQYF. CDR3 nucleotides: TGTGCCATCAGAACCGGACTAGCGGGAGTAGAGACCCAGTACTTC.

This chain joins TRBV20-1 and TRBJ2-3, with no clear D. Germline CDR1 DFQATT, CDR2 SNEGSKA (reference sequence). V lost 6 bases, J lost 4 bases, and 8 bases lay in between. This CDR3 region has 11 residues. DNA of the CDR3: TGCAGTGCCGCATCAGCAGATACGCAGTATTTT. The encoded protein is CSAASADTQYF.

The CDR3 nucleotides are TGCGCCAGCAGCCCCGAGGGACAGGGGGCAACTAATGAAAAACTGTTTTTT. Translation: CASSPEGQGATNEKLFF. The V and J genes are TRBV4-1 and TRBJ1-4, with 11 bases that match TRBD1. V dropped 4 bases and J dropped 0; count of bases not matched to a gene: 4. CDR1 is MGHRA, CDR2 YSYEKL, per germline. The CDR3 loop spans 17 amino acids.

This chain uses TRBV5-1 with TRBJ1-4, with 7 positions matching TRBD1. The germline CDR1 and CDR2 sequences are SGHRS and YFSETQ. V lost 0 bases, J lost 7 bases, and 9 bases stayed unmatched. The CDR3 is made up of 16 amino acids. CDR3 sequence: CASSLGDREDSEKLFF. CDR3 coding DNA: TGCGCCAGCAGCTTGGGTGACAGGGAAGATAGTGAAAAACTGTTTTTT.